The next 10 T cell receptor beta chains were all read from a single sample in a study of breast tumors, draining lymph nodes, adjacent tissues. Samples came from axillary lymph nodes draining the breast cancer. Each CDR3 protein is one row after TCRdb ran MiXCR on the multiplex PCR reads. Here the sample spans fewer than 150,000 distinct CDR3 sequences, 21% being singletons. Material: axillary lymph node tissue. The receptors derive from a female donor with breast cancer. Some clones in this sample may be carry-over from other donors' samples.

This clonotype was seen ten or more times. The CDR3: CSATTGSGNTIYF. Written as DNA, the CDR3 is TGCAGTGCTACGACAGGGTCAGGAAACACCATATATTTT. J is TRBJ1-3 and V is TRBV20-1, with 7 bases matching TRBD1. V lost 4 bases and J lost 4; bases outside the gene matches: 4. Germline assignment: CDR1 DFQATT and CDR2 SNEGSKA (reference sequence). CDR3 size: 13 residues.

This clonotype has ten or more counts. This sequence joins TRBV20-1 and TRBJ2-1, with 10 bases that match TRBD2. Germline values: CDR1 DFQATT, CDR2 SNEGSKA (reference sequence). This CDR3 spans 14 amino acids. Trimming removed 5 bases from V and 8 bases from J; junction bases left unmatched: 9. In nucleotides, the CDR3 is TGCAGTGCTTCTAAGCGGGAGGGCCTTCATGAGCAGTTCTTC. Residues: CSASKREGLHEQFF.

The V and J genes are TRBV5-5 and TRBJ2-1; 9 bases fit TRBD2. The CDR3 contains 15 residues. The germline V gene has CDR1 SGHKS and CDR2 YYEKEE (reference sequence). The V and J ends lost 2 bases and 10 bases, in that order; junction bases with no gene match: 10. CDR3 loop: CASSFPAGGPGEQFF. The CDR3 DNA reads TGTGCCAGCAGCTTTCCAGCGGGAGGACCGGGGGAGCAGTTCTTC.

This clonotype was seen a handful of times. V is TRBV6-6 and J is TRBJ1-5; D is perhaps TRBD1 (6 bases). The germline V and J ends were trimmed by 5 bases and 4 bases, with 12 bases remaining between them. Germline V lookup: CDR1 MNHNY, CDR2 SVGAGI (reference sequence). The CDR3 covers 14 residues. The CDR3 DNA reads TGTGCCAGCAGTATCCTCCAGGGGAATCAGCCCCAGCATTTT. This sequence encodes CASSILQGNQPQHF.

The chain recombines TRBV11-1 with TRBJ2-5; the match to TRBD1 covers 10 bases. V lost 5 bases and J lost 5; bases outside the gene matches: 8. This CDR3 comprises 15 residues. Germline-derived CDR1 and CDR2 are SGHAT and FQDESV (reference sequence). The CDR3 loop is CASSPRDRGTETQYF. The CDR3 nucleotides are TGTGCCAGCAGCCCCCGGGACAGGGGAACGGAGACCCAGTACTTC.

This sequence joins TRBV6-6 and TRBJ2-7; either TRBD1 or TRBD2 may fit D (6 bases each). Germline V gene lookup returns CDR1 MNHNY and CDR2 SVGAGI (reference sequence). This CDR3 is 15 amino acids long. V lost 4 bases to trimming and J lost 6 bases, with 19 bases between them. The CDR3 spells CASSCSGDRRTEQYF. For the CDR3, the DNA is TGTGCCAGCAGTTGCTCGGGAGACAGGCGAACCGAGCAGTACTTC.

In this sample, this clonotype turned up many times. The chain carries TRBV15 and TRBJ1-5; maybe TRBD1 (5 bases). The germline V gene encodes CDR1 LNHNV and CDR2 YYDKDF (reference sequence). The V gene lost 0 bases and the J gene lost 2 bases, with 11 bases spanning the gap. This CDR3 spans 16 amino acids. CDR3 region: CATSRDGGWGNQPQHF. The DNA for the CDR3 is TGTGCCACCAGCAGAGACGGGGGTTGGGGCAATCAGCCCCAGCATTTT. The variable domain in full, with the rest retrieved from reference TRBV15 and TRBJ1-5, is DAMVIQNPRYQVTQFGKPVTLSCSQTLNHNVMYWYQQKSSQAPKLLFHYYDKDFNNEADTPDNFQSRRPNTSFCFLDIRSPGLGDTAMYLCATSRDGGWGNQPQHFGDGTRLSIL.

In its sample, this clonotype was seen many times. This sequence joins TRBV5-1 and TRBJ1-3, with TRBD1 matching over 8 bases. The ends lost 3 bases at V and 2 bases at J; junction bases unmatched: 1. This CDR3 is built from 14 residues. Germline V gene sequence: CDR1 SGHRS, CDR2 YFSETQ. CDR3 bases: TGCGCCAGCAGCTCGACAGGGGCTGGAAACACCATATATTTT. This encodes CASSSTGAGNTIYF.

In this sample, this clonotype turned up many times. The chain joins TRBV28 to TRBJ1-2, with a weak D call TRBD1 (6 bases). Germline CDR1 reads MDHEN; CDR2 reads SYDVKM. The V end lost 9 bases, the J end lost 0 bases, and 14 bases lay between the germline ends. The CDR3 is 14 residues long. CDR3 protein: CASKPQGPNYGYTF. As DNA, the CDR3 is TGTGCCAGTAAACCTCAGGGGCCTAACTATGGCTACACCTTC.

Comments on this clonotype: Given the absence of the conserved phenylalanine or tryptophan at the CDR3 end, a read error is likely. The V and J genes are TRBV5-1 and TRBJ2-7; perhaps D is TRBD1 or TRBD2 (5 bases each). Trimming pared 4 bases from V and 0 bases from J, leaving 23 bases between. The CDR3 has 18 residues. The germline V gene has CDR1 SGHRS and CDR2 YFSETQ. The CDR3 is CASSKNRQGASGSYEQYL. The CDR3 DNA reads TGCGCCAGCAGCAAAAACCGGCAGGGAGCCTCAGGCTCCTACGAGCAGTACCTC.